Listed here are 17 T cell receptor beta chains from one sample, sequenced in a study of cytomegalovirus exposure and HLA in healthy donors. The PCR had 60 Vbeta and 13 Jbeta primers. Only in-frame clones appear in the TCRdb table, and some are missing; sequencing was by immunoSEQ multiplex PCR. The table includes about 140,000 clones, 70% to 90% detected once. Material for sequencing was PBMCs. These receptors originate from a woman aged 40 to 49 in good health and CMV-seronegative.

J is TRBJ2-1 and V is TRBV4-1; D is perhaps TRBD2 (6 bases). The CDR3 spans 18 residues. Trimming pared 6 bases from V and 1 base from J, leaving 22 bases between. Germline CDR1 and CDR2: MGHRA and YSYEKL. In DNA, the CDR3 is TGCGCCAGCAGTCATGGTTCCAGCGGGCTAGTTTCCTACAATGAGCAGTTCTTC. Protein product: CASSHGSSGLVSYNEQFF.

In regard to this clone: This same CDR3 is encoded by further DNA sequences in the sample. The chain couples TRBV2 to TRBJ2-7; D is uncertain. The CDR3 has 14 amino acids. Looked up from germline, CDR1 is SNHLY and CDR2 is FYNNEI. V lost 7 bases to trimming and J lost 3 bases, with 16 bases between them. CDR3 protein: CASTSSLVYYEQYF. The CDR3 bases are TGTGCCAGCACCTCTAGTCTAGTTTACTACGAGCAGTACTTC.

The CDR3 DNA reads as TGTGCCAGCAGCGTAGGAGCGGGGACCTACGAGCAGTACTTC. Encoded protein: CASSVGAGTYEQYF. The rearrangement joins TRBV9 to TRBJ2-5; 7 nucleotides align to TRBD2. The J call may be wrong; the DNA end is better matched by TRBJ2-7. CDR1 SGDLS and CDR2 YYNGEE come from the germline V gene. The length of the CDR3 is 14 residues.

The chain has TRBV5-1 and TRBJ2-1, with D possibly TRBD2 on 5 matching bases. Trimming cost V 2 bases and J 3 bases, with 6 bases left between them. Germline V gives CDR1 SGHRS, CDR2 YFSETQ. CDR3 length: 13 amino acids. The CDR3 here is CASSLTSYNEQFF. The CDR3 nucleotides are TGCGCCAGCAGCTTAACTAGCTACAATGAGCAGTTCTTC.

The V gene is TRBV7-9, the J gene TRBJ2-7, with 8 positions matching TRBD1. In germline, CDR1 is SEHNR, CDR2 FQNEAQ (reference sequence). The V segment lost 5 bases and the J segment 6 bases; nucleotides outside the gene matches: 9. This CDR3 contains 14 residues. Written as DNA, the CDR3 is TGTGCCAGCAGCGCCCGGGACAGGATAGGCGAGCAGTACTTC. Translated, it gives CASSARDRIGEQYF.

This sequence joins TRBV19 and TRBJ2-2, with D possibly TRBD1 on 5 matching bases. CDR3 size: 13 residues. Trimming pared 7 bases from V and 4 bases from J, leaving 10 bases between. Per the germline V gene, CDR1 is LNHDA and CDR2 is SQIVND (reference sequence). The CDR3 sequence is CASNFRGTGELFF. DNA for the CDR3: TGTGCCAGTAACTTTAGGGGCACCGGGGAGCTGTTTTTT.

Turning to this clone: Its ends do not fully match the called genes, so a read error is possible. The chain uses TRBV7-9 and TRBJ2-7; 7 nucleotides match TRBD1. CDR1 and CDR2 from the germline V gene are SEHNR and FQNEAQ (reference sequence). This CDR3 region has 14 residues. The DNA for the CDR3 is TGTTCCAGCAGCCGTCCGGACAGGCCCTACGAGCAGTACTTC. It is translated as CSSSRPDRPYEQYF.

The chain is built from TRBV7-2 and TRBJ2-7; D is perhaps TRBD1 (6 bases). Trimming removed 0 bases from V and 7 bases from J, with 13 bases in between. The CDR3 has 14 residues. Germline V lookup: CDR1 SGHTA, CDR2 FQGNSA. In DNA, the CDR3 is TGTGCCAGCAGCTTAGCGGGGGCGGTCGGGGAGCAGTACTTC. It yields the protein CASSLAGAVGEQYF.

The V call is TRBV6-5, the J call TRBJ2-5; no firm D call. Germline CDR1 reads MNHEY; CDR2 reads SVGAGI. This CDR3 is built from 13 residues. V was trimmed by 0 bases and J by 9 bases, leaving 11 bases between them. The CDR3 loop reads CASSYSERLPQYF. The CDR3 nucleotides are TGTGCCAGCAGTTACTCAGAGCGATTGCCCCAGTACTTC.

This chain connects TRBV28 to TRBJ1-2; TRBD1 is a possible D gene (5 bases). The CDR3 covers 14 residues. The V end was cut by 3 bases, the J end by 6 bases, with 14 bases between. Germline values: CDR1 MDHEN, CDR2 SYDVKM. Here the CDR3 reads CASSFGAGLDGYTF. In nucleotides, the CDR3 is TGTGCCAGCAGTTTTGGGGCGGGGCTCGATGGCTACACCTTC.

The chain employs TRBV18 and TRBJ2-1, with D perhaps TRBD1 (5 bases). The germline gives CDR1 KGHSH, CDR2 LQKENI. V gave up 2 bases and J gave up 14 bases, with 10 bases separating them. The CDR3 runs 11 residues. CDR3: CASSPGASEFF. In nucleotides, the CDR3 is TGTGCCAGCTCACCAGGGGCAAGTGAGTTCTTC.

This rearrangement joins TRBV19 to TRBJ1-1, with D unresolved. This CDR3 region has 12 residues. CDR1 is LNHDA and CDR2 is SQIVND in the germline V gene (reference sequence). Trimming stripped 7 bases from V and 8 bases from J, with 14 bases between. CDR3 loop: CASTVENSEAFF. The DNA of the CDR3 is TGTGCCAGTACCGTGGAGAACTCCGAAGCTTTCTTT.

This chain's CDR3 is CSVALGGEDTQYF. For the CDR3, the DNA is TGCAGCGTCGCCCTCGGAGGAGAAGATACGCAGTATTTT. The chain combines TRBV29-1 with TRBJ2-3; perhaps TRBD2 as D (5 bases). The germline V gene encodes CDR1 SQVTM and CDR2 ANQGSEA. This CDR3 is 13 amino acids long. Trimming shortened V by 6 bases and J by 5 bases, and 15 bases separated the two germline ends.

This sequence joins TRBV7-6 and TRBJ2-1; TRBD2 agrees at 8 bases. V shed 5 bases, J shed 7 bases, and the junction held 13 bases outside the gene matches. CDR1 and CDR2 from the germline V gene are SGHVS and FNYEAQ. CDR3 size: 16 residues. The CDR3 DNA sequence: TGTGCCAGCAGCCTATTGGGTAGCGGGGCATCAAATGAGCAGTTCTTC. Translation gives CASSLLGSGASNEQFF.

V is TRBV7-8 and J is TRBJ2-2; 9 bases align to TRBD2. There are 16 residues in the CDR3. Per the germline V gene, CDR1 is SGHVS and CDR2 is FQNEAQ. V gave up 3 bases and J gave up 6 bases; unmatched junction bases: 8. For the CDR3, the DNA is TGTGCCAGCAGCTTGCGGGGGGGAGTAGCTGCCGGGGAGCTGTTTTTT. Its translation is CASSLRGGVAAGELFF.

The chain couples TRBV9 to TRBJ2-1; TRBD2 aligns across 15 bases. Germline loops: CDR1 SGDLS, CDR2 YYNGEE. The length of the CDR3 is 16 residues. V gave up 0 bases and J gave up 7 bases; unmatched junction bases: 2. The CDR3 spells CASSVAGTSGGNEQFF. The CDR3 nucleotides read TGTGCCAGCAGCGTAGCCGGGACTAGCGGGGGGAATGAGCAGTTCTTC.

The rearrangement uses TRBV6-6 and TRBJ1-2, with D perhaps matching TRBD1 (5 bases). The CDR3 runs 12 residues. V gave up 6 bases and J gave up 4 bases, with 9 bases separating them. CDR1 is MNHNY and CDR2 is SVGAGI in the germline V gene (reference sequence). CDR3 amino acids: CASSRDSYGYTF. CDR3 in DNA: TGTGCCAGCAGCCGCGACAGCTATGGCTACACCTTC.